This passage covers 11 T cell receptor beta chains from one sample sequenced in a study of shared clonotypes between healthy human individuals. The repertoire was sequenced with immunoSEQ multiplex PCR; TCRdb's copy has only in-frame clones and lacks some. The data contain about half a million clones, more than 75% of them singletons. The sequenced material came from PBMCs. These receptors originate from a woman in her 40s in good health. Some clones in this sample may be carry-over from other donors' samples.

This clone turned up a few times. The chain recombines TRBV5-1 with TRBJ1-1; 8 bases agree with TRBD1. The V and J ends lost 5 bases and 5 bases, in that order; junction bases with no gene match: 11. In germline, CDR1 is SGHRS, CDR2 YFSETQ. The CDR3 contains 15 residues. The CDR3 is CASSSQGARGTEAFF. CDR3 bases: TGCGCCAGCAGTTCCCAGGGGGCGCGAGGGACTGAAGCTTTCTTT.

In DNA, the CDR3 is TGCGCCAGCAGATTCGGCGGGAGGGAGACCCAGTACTTC. Translating it yields CASRFGGRETQYF. The V and J genes are TRBV5-1 and TRBJ2-5, with 8 nucleotides matching TRBD2. V dropped 5 bases and J dropped 5; count of bases not matched to a gene: 5. The germline gives CDR1 SGHRS, CDR2 YFSETQ. The CDR3 runs to 13 residues.

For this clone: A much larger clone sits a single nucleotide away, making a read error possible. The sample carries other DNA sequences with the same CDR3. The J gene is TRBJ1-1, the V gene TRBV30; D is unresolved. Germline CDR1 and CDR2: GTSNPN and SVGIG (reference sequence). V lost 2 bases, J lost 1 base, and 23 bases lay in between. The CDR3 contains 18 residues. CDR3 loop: CAWSPFGLGGLGNTEAFF. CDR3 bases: TGTGCCTGGAGTCCCTTCGGCCTGGGTGGGTTAGGGAACACTGAAGCTTTCTTT.

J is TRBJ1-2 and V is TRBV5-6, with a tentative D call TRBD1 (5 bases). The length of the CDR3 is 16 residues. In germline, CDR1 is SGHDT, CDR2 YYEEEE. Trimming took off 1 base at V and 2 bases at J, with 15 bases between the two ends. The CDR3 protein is CASSLSTLQVNYGYTF. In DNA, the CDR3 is TGTGCCAGCAGCTTGTCGACCCTACAGGTGAACTATGGCTACACCTTC.

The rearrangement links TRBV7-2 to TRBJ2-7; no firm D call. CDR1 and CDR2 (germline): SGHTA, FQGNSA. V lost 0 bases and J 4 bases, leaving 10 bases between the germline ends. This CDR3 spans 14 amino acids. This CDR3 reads CASSLAPVAYEQYF. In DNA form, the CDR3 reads TGTGCCAGCAGCTTAGCCCCGGTCGCGTACGAGCAGTACTTC.

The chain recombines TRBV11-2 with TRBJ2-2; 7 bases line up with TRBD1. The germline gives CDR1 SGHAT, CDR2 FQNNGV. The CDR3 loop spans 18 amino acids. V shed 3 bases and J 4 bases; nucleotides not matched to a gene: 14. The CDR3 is CASSLAPTWDSRTGELFF. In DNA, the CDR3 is TGTGCCAGCAGCTTGGCCCCCACGTGGGACAGCCGCACCGGGGAGCTGTTTTTT.

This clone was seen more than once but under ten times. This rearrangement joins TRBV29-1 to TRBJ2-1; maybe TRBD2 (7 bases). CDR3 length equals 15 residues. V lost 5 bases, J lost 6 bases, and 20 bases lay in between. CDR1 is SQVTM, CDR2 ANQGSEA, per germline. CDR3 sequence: CSVRAKSGGLNEQFF. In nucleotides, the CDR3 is TGCAGCGTTAGGGCAAAGTCGGGGGGCCTCAATGAGCAGTTCTTC.

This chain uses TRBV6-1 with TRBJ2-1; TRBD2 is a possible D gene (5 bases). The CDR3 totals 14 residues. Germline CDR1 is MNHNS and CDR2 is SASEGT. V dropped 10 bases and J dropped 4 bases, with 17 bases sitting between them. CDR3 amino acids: CAISRSGAYNEQFF. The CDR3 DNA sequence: TGTGCCATCTCGAGGAGCGGAGCTTACAATGAGCAGTTCTTC.

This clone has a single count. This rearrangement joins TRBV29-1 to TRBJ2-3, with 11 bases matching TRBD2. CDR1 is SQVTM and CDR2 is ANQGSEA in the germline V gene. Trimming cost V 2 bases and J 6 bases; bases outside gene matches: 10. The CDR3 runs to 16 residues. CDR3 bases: TGCAGCGTTGAATCGTGGACTAGCGGGCTGGCGGATACGCAGTATTTT. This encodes CSVESWTSGLADTQYF.

Here the CDR3 DNA reads TGTGCCAGCAGCCAAGGGTCCCGGGCGCAGTATTTT. It codes for CASSQGSRAQYF. The chain employs TRBV4-2 and TRBJ2-3; D not resolved. The CDR3 consists of 12 residues. Germline CDR1 LGHNA, CDR2 YNFKEQ. V lost 1 base to trimming and J lost 10 bases, with 9 bases between them.

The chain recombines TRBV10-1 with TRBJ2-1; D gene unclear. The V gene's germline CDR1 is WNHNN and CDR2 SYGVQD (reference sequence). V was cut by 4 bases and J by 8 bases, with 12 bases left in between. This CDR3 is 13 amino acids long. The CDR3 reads CASSALGVDEQFF. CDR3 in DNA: TGCGCCAGCAGTGCTCTAGGAGTTGATGAGCAGTTCTTC.